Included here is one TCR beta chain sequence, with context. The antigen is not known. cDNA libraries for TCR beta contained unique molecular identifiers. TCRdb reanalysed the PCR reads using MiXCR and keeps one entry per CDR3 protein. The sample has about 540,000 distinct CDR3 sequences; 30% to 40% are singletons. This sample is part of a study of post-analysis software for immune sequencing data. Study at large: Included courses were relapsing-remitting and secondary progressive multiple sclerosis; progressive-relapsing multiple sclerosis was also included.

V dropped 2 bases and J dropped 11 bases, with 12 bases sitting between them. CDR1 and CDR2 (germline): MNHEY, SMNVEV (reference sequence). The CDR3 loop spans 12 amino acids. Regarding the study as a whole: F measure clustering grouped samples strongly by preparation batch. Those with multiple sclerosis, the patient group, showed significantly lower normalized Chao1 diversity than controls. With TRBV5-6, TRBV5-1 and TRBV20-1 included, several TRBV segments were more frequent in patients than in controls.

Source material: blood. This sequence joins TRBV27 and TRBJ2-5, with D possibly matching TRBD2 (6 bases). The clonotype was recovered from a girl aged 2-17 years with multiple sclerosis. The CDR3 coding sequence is TGTGCCAGCAGTTTACGGGCGGGGTTGCAGTACTTC. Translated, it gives CASSLRAGLQYF.